The 23 T cell receptor beta chains below all came from one sample that was sequenced in a study of T cells in localized non-small cell lung cancer. The assay was immunoSEQ multiplex PCR, and TCRdb's table has in-frame clones only and misses some. The repertoire holds nearly 40,000 clones, with about 88% as singletons. The sample in question was peripheral blood, obtained before any cancer treatment. The receptors were gathered from a man between 18 and 50 years old with stage I lung adenocarcinoma.

The chain is built from TRBV7-2 and TRBJ2-1; D uncertain. The CDR3 loop spans 15 amino acids. The V end was cut by 2 bases, the J end by 6 bases, with 14 bases between. Germline V lookup: CDR1 SGHTA, CDR2 FQGNSA. This CDR3 reads CASSLRTRRSNEQFF. CDR3 coding DNA: TGTGCCAGCAGCTTAAGAACCAGGCGATCCAATGAGCAGTTCTTC.

The rearrangement links TRBV5-4 to TRBJ2-5, with D tentatively TRBD1 (5 bases). V was trimmed by 0 bases and J by 3 bases, leaving 6 bases between them. The CDR3 has 13 amino acids. CDR1 and CDR2 (germline): SGHNT, YYREEE (reference sequence). CDR3 loop: CASSLGTKETQYF. Here the CDR3 DNA reads TGTGCCAGCAGCTTGGGGACAAAAGAGACCCAGTACTTC.

The chain uses TRBV27 and TRBJ1-6, with a tentative D call TRBD1 (6 bases). With 5 bases removed from V and 1 base from J, the gap between germline ends came to 18 bases. Germline V CDR1 and CDR2: MNHEY, SMNVEV (reference sequence). The CDR3 length is 18 residues. The CDR3 sequence: CASSPGTAQGSYNSPLHF. CDR3 DNA sequence: TGTGCCAGCAGTCCGGGGACCGCCCAGGGGTCCTATAATTCACCCCTCCACTTT.

The chain recombines TRBV7-2 with TRBJ1-6; the D is unclear. Germline V gene sequence: CDR1 SGHTA, CDR2 FQGNSA. The CDR3 length is 15 residues. The V end was cut by 4 bases, the J end by 9 bases, with 16 bases between. CDR3 loop: CASSSDQARSSPLHF. The DNA for the CDR3 is TGTGCCAGCAGCTCGGACCAGGCACGGAGTTCACCCCTCCACTTT.

J is TRBJ2-2 and V is TRBV6-1, with a weak D call TRBD1 (6 bases). In germline, CDR1 is MNHNS, CDR2 SASEGT. The CDR3 loop spans 16 amino acids. Trimming removed 6 bases from V and 0 bases from J, with 14 bases in between. CDR3 nucleotide sequence: TGTGCCAGCAGAGAAATCGGGACATCGAACACCGGGGAGCTGTTTTTT. It specifies CASREIGTSNTGELFF.

CDR3 in amino acids: CAISERGDQPQHF. CDR3 coding DNA: TGTGCCATCAGTGAGAGGGGGGATCAGCCCCAGCATTTT. The rearrangement joins TRBV10-3 to TRBJ1-5; possible D gene TRBD1, 6 bases. The length of the CDR3 is 13 residues. Trimming removed 2 bases from V and 5 bases from J, with 7 bases in between. Germline CDR1 ENHRY, CDR2 SYGVKD.

The CDR3 coding sequence is TGTGCCAGCAGTTTGACCCGGATGGGGGGCACTGAAGCTTTCTTT. Its protein is CASSLTRMGGTEAFF. The chain recombines TRBV28 with TRBJ1-1; D is perhaps TRBD1 (5 bases). Germline V gene lookup returns CDR1 MDHEN and CDR2 SYDVKM. With 3 bases removed from V and 4 bases from J, the gap between germline ends came to 15 bases. The length of the CDR3 is 15 residues.

The rearrangement joins TRBV6-1 to TRBJ1-5, with D possibly TRBD1 on 5 matching bases. The CDR3 extends over 14 amino acids. In germline, CDR1 is MNHNS, CDR2 SASEGT. The V end lost 8 bases, the J end lost 5 bases, and 16 bases lay between the germline ends. The CDR3: CASWLGRGDQPQHF. The DNA of the CDR3 is TGTGCCAGCTGGCTGGGGCGCGGGGATCAGCCCCAGCATTTT.

The chain links TRBV7-8 to TRBJ2-2; D call uncertain. The V end lost 3 bases, the J end lost 4 bases, and 3 bases lay between the germline ends. Germline V lookup: CDR1 SGHVS, CDR2 FQNEAQ. The CDR3 spans 12 residues. The CDR3 bases are TGTGCCAGCAGCTTCCCCACCGGGGAGCTGTTTTTT. Translation gives CASSFPTGELFF.

CDR3 region: CASSLGMGPYGYTF. The DNA for the CDR3 is TGTGCCAGCAGCTTAGGGATGGGTCCCTATGGCTACACCTTC. This chain uses TRBV11-2 with TRBJ1-2; D gene unclear. The CDR3 has 14 residues. Trimming cost V 1 base and J 4 bases, with 10 bases left between them. Germline-derived CDR1 and CDR2 are SGHAT and FQNNGV.

V and J are TRBV28 and TRBJ1-5; D not certain. The V gene lost 6 bases and the J gene lost 3 bases, with 6 bases spanning the gap. There are 12 residues in the CDR3. Germline-derived CDR1 and CDR2 are MDHEN and SYDVKM. This CDR3 reads CASSFTNQPQHF. Written as DNA, the CDR3 is TGTGCCAGCAGCTTCACCAATCAGCCCCAGCATTTT. The full variable domain, completed using reference TRBV28 and TRBJ1-5, is DVKVTQSSRYLVKRTGEKVFLECVQDMDHENMFWYRQDPGLGLRLIYFSYDVKMKEKGDIPEGYSVSREKKERFSLILESASTNQTSMYLCASSFTNQPQHFGDGTRLSIL.

The rearrangement links TRBV29-1 to TRBJ1-1, with TRBD1 matching over 7 bases. CDR3 size: 14 residues. Germline assignment: CDR1 SQVTM and CDR2 ANQGSEA. J lost 4 bases, V lost 5 bases, and 10 bases had no gene match. The CDR3, as DNA: TGCAGCGTTAAACAGGGGCCGGGGAGCACTGAAGCTTTCTTT. Amino acid sequence: CSVKQGPGSTEAFF.

This sequence joins TRBV7-3 and TRBJ1-1; 8 nucleotides match TRBD1. Germline assignment: CDR1 SGHTA and CDR2 FQGTGA. Unmatched junction bases numbered 4, after V lost 2 bases and J lost 5 bases. The CDR3 runs to 14 residues. The CDR3 region has the DNA TGTGCCAGCAGCTTACAGGGGGCAAGAACTGAAGCTTTCTTT. It encodes CASSLQGARTEAFF.

The chain recombines TRBV7-6 with TRBJ2-7, with TRBD1 as a possible D gene (6 bases). The CDR3 covers 14 residues. Between the trimmed V and J ends, which lost 6 bases and 6 bases, there was a span of 18 bases. The germline gives CDR1 SGHVS, CDR2 FNYEAQ. CDR3 in amino acids: CASSSPTGNGEQYF. CDR3 nucleotide sequence: TGTGCCAGCAGTTCTCCTACAGGGAACGGCGAGCAGTACTTC. Full variable domain (outside the CDR3, taken from reference TRBV7-6 and TRBJ2-7): GAGVSQSPRYKVTKRGQDVALRCDPISGHVSLYWYRQALGQGPEFLTYFNYEAQQDKSGLPNDRFSAERPEGSISTLTIQRTEQRDSAMYRCASSSPTGNGEQYFGPGTRLTVT.

This sequence joins TRBV11-2 and TRBJ1-3; weak D call: TRBD1 (6 bases). CDR1 and CDR2 (germline): SGHAT, FQNNGV. V lost 5 bases, J lost 5 bases, and 10 bases lay in between. The CDR3 runs 13 residues. The CDR3 loop is CASSEQGRNTIYF. CDR3 sequence (DNA): TGTGCCAGCAGCGAGCAGGGGCGAAACACCATATATTTT.

V gene TRBV5-1 combines with J gene TRBJ2-4; weak D call: TRBD1 (5 bases). The germline V gene has CDR1 SGHRS and CDR2 YFSETQ. Trimming left V 2 bases short and J 3 bases short, with 12 bases between. The CDR3 sequence is 15 residues long. DNA of the CDR3: TGCGCCAGCAGCTTCACGACAGATCTCAAAAACATTCAGTACTTC. It codes for CASSFTTDLKNIQYF.

V usage is TRBV28 and J usage is TRBJ2-3; D gene unclear. The V end was cut by 6 bases, the J end by 1 base, with 8 bases between. Per germline, CDR1 MDHEN and CDR2 SYDVKM. The CDR3 totals 13 residues. The DNA for the CDR3 is TGTGCCAGCAGCCCTGGGGGCACAGATACGCAGTATTTT. The encoded protein is CASSPGGTDTQYF.

The V and J genes are TRBV13 and TRBJ2-7; D not certain. With 5 bases removed from V and 4 bases from J, the gap between germline ends came to 3 bases. Germline V gene data show CDR1 as PRHDT and CDR2 as FYEKMQ (reference sequence). The CDR3 is 10 residues long. The CDR3 loop reads CASSVYEQYF. The CDR3 DNA is TGTGCCAGCAGCGTTTACGAGCAGTACTTC.

The rearrangement joins TRBV4-1 to TRBJ2-3, with 7 bases that match TRBD1. Losses at the gene ends were 1 base for V and 1 base for J; bases not matched to a gene: 2. The germline gives CDR1 MGHRA, CDR2 YSYEKL. The CDR3 contains 15 residues. The CDR3 bases are TGCGCCAGCAGCCAAGTGGGGACAGGCACAGATACGCAGTATTTT. Its protein is CASSQVGTGTDTQYF.

The chain is built from TRBV5-4 and TRBJ1-2; 8 nucleotides match TRBD1. CDR3 length: 16 amino acids. CDR1 and CDR2 from the germline V gene are SGHNT and YYREEE (reference sequence). With 0 bases clipped from V and 4 bases from J, the junction kept 8 bases outside the gene matches. CDR3 coding DNA: TGTGCCAGCAGCTTGGCAGGGGGCTATCGGGCCTATGGCTACACCTTC. It specifies CASSLAGGYRAYGYTF. The entire variable domain, with the rest obtained from reference TRBV5-4 and TRBJ1-2, is as follows: ETGVTQSPTHLIKTRGQQVTLRCSSQSGHNTVSWYQQALGQGPQFIFQYYREEENGRGNFPPRFSGLQFPNYSSELNVNALELDDSALYLCASSLAGGYRAYGYTFGSGTRLTVV.

This clone was detected a few times. The chain is built from TRBV9 and TRBJ2-5, with 11 bases lining up with TRBD2. The CDR3 spans 15 residues. The germline gives CDR1 SGDLS, CDR2 YYNGEE. Trimming removed 0 bases from V and 12 bases from J; junction bases left unmatched: 10. CDR3 sequence (DNA): TGTGCCAGCAGCGTAGAACCAACTAGCGGGGGCCCGGAGTACTTC. This codes for CASSVEPTSGGPEYF.

The V and J genes are TRBV5-6 and TRBJ2-3, with a weak D call TRBD1 (6 bases). Germline lookup yields CDR1 SGHDT and CDR2 YYEEEE. This CDR3 is 14 amino acids long. Trimming pared 3 bases from V and 0 bases from J, leaving 8 bases between. The CDR3 DNA follows: TGTGCCAGCAGCTCAACAGGGAGCACAGATACGCAGTATTTT. Its translation is CASSSTGSTDTQYF.

The chain has TRBV7-6 and TRBJ2-7, with 10 bases identical to TRBD2. The J segment lost 2 bases and the V segment lost 4 bases, leaving 5 bases of the junction unmatched. The CDR3 covers 15 residues. Germline V gene lookup returns CDR1 SGHVS and CDR2 FNYEAQ. The CDR3 nucleotides are TGTGCCAGCAGCTCGCTAGCGGGGGAGGCCTACGAGCAGTACTTC. Protein product: CASSSLAGEAYEQYF.